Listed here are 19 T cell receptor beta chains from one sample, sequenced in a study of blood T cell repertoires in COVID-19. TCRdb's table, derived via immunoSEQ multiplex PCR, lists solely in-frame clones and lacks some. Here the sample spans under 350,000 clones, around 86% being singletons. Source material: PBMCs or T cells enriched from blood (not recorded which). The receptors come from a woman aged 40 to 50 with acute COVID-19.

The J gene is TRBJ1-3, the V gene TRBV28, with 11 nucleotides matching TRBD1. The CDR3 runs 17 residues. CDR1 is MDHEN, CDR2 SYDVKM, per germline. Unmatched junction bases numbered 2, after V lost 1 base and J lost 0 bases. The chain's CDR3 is CASSLSGQGASGNTIYF. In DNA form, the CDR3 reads TGTGCCAGCAGTTTATCAGGACAGGGGGCCTCTGGAAACACCATATATTTT. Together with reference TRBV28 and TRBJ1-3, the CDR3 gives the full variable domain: DVKVTQSSRYLVKRTGEKVFLECVQDMDHENMFWYRQDPGLGLRLIYFSYDVKMKEKGDIPEGYSVSREKKERFSLILESASTNQTSMYLCASSLSGQGASGNTIYFGEGSWLTVV.

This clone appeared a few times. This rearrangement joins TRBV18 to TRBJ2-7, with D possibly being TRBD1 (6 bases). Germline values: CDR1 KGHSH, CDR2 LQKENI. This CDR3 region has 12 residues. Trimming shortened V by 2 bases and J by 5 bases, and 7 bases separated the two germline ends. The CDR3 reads CASSPRGNEQYF. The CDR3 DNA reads TGTGCCAGCTCACCAAGGGGGAACGAGCAGTACTTC. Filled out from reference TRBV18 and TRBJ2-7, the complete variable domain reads NAGVMQNPRHLVRRRGQEARLRCSPMKGHSHVYWYRQLPEEGLKFMVYLQKENIIDESGMPKERFSAEFPKEGPSILRIQQVVRGDSAAYFCASSPRGNEQYFGPGTRLTVT.

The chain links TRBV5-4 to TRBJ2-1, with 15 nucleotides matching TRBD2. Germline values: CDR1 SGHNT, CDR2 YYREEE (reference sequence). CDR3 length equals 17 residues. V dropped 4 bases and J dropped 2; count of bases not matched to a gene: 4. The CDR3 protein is CASSVRTSGGAYNEQFF. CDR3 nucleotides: TGTGCCAGCAGCGTTCGGACTAGCGGGGGGGCCTACAATGAGCAGTTCTTC.

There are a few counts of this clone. In nucleotides, the CDR3 is TGTGCCAGCAGCTCCGGACAGGGAGACGGCTACACCTTC. Translating it yields CASSSGQGDGYTF. The V call is TRBV7-6, the J call TRBJ1-2; 8 nucleotides align to TRBD1. The CDR3 has 13 residues. CDR1 and CDR2 from the germline V gene are SGHVS and FNYEAQ. V trimming: 4 bases; J trimming: 8 bases; junction bases outside the gene matches: 6.

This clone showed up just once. The CDR3 bases are TGTGCCAGCAGCTTCTACGGGGTAGCAGATCATTATAGCAATCAGCCCCAGCATTTT. This codes for CASSFYGVADHYSNQPQHF. The chain links TRBV5-4 to TRBJ1-5; D remains ambiguous. The V end was cut by 2 bases, the J end by 0 bases, with 21 bases between. The CDR3 covers 19 residues. Germline values: CDR1 SGHNT, CDR2 YYREEE (reference sequence).

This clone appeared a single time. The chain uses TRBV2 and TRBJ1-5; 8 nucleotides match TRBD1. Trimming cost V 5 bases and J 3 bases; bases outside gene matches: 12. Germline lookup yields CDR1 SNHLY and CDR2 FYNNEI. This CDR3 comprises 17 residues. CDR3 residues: CASSQDRDRLYNQPQHF. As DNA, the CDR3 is TGTGCCAGCAGTCAAGACCGGGACAGGCTTTACAATCAGCCCCAGCATTTT.

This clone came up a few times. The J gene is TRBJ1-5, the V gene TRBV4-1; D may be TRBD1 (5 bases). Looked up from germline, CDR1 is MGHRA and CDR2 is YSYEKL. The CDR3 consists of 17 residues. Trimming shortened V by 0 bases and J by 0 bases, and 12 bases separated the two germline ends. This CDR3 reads CASSQDLRQGSNQPQHF. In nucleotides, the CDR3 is TGCGCCAGCAGCCAAGATCTGAGGCAGGGTAGCAATCAGCCCCAGCATTTT.

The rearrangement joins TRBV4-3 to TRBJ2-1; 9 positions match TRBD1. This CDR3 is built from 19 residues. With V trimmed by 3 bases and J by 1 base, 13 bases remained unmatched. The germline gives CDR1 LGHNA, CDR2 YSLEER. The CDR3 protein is CASSHPFRSDRGSYNEQFF. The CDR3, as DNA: TGCGCCAGCAGCCATCCTTTTAGATCGGACAGGGGATCCTACAATGAGCAGTTCTTC.

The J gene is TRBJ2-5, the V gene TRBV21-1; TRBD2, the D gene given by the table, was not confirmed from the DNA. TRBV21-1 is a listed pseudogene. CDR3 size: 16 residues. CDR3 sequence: CASSREKTSGQETQYF. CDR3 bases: TGTGCCAGCAGCCGGGAGAAGACTAGCGGCCAAGAGACCCAGTACTTC.

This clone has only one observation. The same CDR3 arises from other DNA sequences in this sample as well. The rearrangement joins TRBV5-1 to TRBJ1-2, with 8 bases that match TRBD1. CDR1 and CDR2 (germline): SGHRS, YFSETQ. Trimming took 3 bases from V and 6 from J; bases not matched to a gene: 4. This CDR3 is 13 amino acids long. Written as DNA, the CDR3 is TGCGCCAGCAGCTCACAGGGGGGGAATGGCTACACCTTC. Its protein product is CASSSQGGNGYTF. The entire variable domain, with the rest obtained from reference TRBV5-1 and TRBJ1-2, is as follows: KAGVTQTPRYLIKTRGQQVTLSCSPISGHRSVSWYQQTPGQGLQFLFEYFSETQRNKGNFPGRFSGRQFSNSRSEMNVSTLELGDSALYLCASSSQGGNGYTFGSGTRLTVV.

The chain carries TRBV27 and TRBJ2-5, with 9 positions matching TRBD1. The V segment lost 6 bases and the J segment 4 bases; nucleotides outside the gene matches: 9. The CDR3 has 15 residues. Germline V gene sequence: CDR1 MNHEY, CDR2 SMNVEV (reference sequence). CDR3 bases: TGTGCCAGCAGCCCTTACAGGGGGCGCGGAGAGACCCAGTACTTC. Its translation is CASSPYRGRGETQYF.

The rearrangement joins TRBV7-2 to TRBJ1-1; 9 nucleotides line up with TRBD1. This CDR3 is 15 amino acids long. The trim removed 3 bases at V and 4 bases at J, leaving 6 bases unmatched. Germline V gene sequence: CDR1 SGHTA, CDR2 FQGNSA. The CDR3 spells CASSFLGTGFTEAFF. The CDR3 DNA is TGTGCCAGCAGCTTTTTAGGGACAGGGTTCACTGAAGCTTTCTTT.

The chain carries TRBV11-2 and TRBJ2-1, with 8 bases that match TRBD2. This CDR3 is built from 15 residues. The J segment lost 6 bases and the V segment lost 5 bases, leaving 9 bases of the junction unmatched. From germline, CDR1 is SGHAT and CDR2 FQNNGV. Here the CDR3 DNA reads TGTGCCAGCAGCCAAGGGACTAGGAGGTCCAATGAGCAGTTCTTC. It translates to CASSQGTRRSNEQFF. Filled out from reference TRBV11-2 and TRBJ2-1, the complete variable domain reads EAGVAQSPRYKIIEKRQSVAFWCNPISGHATLYWYQQILGQGPKLLIQFQNNGVVDDSQLPKDRFSAERLKGVDSTLKIQPAKLEDSAVYLCASSQGTRRSNEQFFGPGTRLTVL.

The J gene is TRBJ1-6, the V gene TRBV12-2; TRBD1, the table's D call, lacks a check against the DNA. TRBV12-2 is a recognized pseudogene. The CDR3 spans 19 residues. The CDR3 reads CASRSSSPLPGGRISPLHF. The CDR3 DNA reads TGTGCAAGTCGCTCAAGTAGTCCCCTGCCAGGGGGCCGTATTTCACCCCTCCACTTT.

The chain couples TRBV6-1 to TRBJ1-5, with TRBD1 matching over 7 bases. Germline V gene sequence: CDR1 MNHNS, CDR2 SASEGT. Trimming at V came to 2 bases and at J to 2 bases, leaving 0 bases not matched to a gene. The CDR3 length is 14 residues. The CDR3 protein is CASSEQGGNQPQHF. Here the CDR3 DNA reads TGTGCCAGCAGTGAACAGGGGGGCAATCAGCCCCAGCATTTT.

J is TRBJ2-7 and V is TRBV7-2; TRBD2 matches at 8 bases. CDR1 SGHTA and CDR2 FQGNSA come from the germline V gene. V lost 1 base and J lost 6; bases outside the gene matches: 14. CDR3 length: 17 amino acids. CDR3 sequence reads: CASSLVGSASGYGEQYF. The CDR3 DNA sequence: TGTGCCAGCAGCTTAGTGGGGTCAGCTAGCGGGTATGGCGAGCAGTACTTC.

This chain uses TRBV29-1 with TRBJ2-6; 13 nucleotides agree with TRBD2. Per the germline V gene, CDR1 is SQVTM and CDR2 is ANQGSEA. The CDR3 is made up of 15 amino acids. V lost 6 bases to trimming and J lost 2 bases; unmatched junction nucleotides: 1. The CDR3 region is CSVGLAGTGANVLTF. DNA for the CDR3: TGCAGCGTGGGACTAGCGGGAACTGGGGCCAACGTCCTGACTTTC.

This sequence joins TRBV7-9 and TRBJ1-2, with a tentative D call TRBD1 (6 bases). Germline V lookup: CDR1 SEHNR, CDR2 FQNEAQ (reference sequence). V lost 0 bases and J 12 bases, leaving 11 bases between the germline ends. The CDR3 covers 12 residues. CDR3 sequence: CASSLARQGNTF. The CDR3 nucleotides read TGTGCCAGCAGCTTAGCTCGTCAGGGGAACACCTTC. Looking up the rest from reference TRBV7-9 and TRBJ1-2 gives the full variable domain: DTGVSQNPRHKITKRGQNVTFRCDPISEHNRLYWYRQTLGQGPEFLTYFQNEAQLEKSRLLSDRFSAERPKGSFSTLEIQRTEQGDSAMYLCASSLARQGNTFGSGTRLTVV.

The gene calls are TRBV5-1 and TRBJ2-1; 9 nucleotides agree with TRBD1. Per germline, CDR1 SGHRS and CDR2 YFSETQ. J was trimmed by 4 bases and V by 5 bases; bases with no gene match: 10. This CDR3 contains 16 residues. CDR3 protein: CASRKDRGSTYNEQFF. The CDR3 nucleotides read TGCGCCAGCAGAAAGGACAGGGGATCGACTTACAATGAGCAGTTCTTC.